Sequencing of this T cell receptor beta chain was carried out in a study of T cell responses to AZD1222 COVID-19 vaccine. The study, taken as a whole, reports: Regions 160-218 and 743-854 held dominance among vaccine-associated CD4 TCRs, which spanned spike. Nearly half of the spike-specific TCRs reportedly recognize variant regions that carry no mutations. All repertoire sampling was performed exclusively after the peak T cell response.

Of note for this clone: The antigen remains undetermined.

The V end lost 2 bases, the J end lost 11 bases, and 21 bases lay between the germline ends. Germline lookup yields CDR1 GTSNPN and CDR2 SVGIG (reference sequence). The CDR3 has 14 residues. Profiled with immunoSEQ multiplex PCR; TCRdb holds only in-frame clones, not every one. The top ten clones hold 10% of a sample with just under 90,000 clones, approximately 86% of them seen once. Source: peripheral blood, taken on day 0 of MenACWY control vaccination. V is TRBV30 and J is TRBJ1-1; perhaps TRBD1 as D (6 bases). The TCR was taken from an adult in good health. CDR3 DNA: TGTGCCTGGAGTCCCAGGGTGGGGGCAGCGAGCGCTTTCTTT. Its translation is CAWSPRVGAASAFF.